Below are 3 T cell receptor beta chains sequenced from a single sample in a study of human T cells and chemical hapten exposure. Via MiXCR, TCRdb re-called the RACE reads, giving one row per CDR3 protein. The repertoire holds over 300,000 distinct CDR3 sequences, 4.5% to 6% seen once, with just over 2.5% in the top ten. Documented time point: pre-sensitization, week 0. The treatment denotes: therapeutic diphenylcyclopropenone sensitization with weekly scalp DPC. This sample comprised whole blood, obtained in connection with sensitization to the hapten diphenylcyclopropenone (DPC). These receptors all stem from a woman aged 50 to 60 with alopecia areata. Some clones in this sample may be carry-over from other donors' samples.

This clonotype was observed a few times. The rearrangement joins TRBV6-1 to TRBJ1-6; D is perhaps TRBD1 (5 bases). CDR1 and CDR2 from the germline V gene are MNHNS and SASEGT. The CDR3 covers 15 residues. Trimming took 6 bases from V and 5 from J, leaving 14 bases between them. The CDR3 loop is CASRPRGFDNSPLHF. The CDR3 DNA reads TGTGCCAGCAGACCTAGGGGTTTCGATAATTCACCCCTCCACTTT.

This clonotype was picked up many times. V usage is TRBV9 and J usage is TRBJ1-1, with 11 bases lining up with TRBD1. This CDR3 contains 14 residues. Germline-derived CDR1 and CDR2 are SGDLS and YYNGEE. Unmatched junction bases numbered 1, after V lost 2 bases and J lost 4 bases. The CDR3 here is CASSVGTGGTEAFF. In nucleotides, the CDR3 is TGTGCCAGCAGCGTTGGGACAGGGGGCACTGAAGCTTTCTTT. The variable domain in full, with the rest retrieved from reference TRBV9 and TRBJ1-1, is DSGVTQTPKHLITATGQRVTLRCSPRSGDLSVYWYQQSLDQGLQFLIQYYNGEERAKGNILERFSAQQFPDLHSELNLSSLELGDSALYFCASSVGTGGTEAFFGQGTRLTVV.

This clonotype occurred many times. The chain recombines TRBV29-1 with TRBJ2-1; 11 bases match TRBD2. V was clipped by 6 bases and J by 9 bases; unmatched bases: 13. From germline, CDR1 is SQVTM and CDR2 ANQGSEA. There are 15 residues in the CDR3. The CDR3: CSVETSGKGIGEQFF. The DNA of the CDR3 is TGCAGCGTGGAGACTAGCGGGAAGGGGATAGGTGAGCAGTTCTTC.